This T cell receptor (beta chain) comes out of a study of beta chain features in type 1 diabetes. The germline V and J ends were trimmed by 4 bases and 3 bases, with 16 bases remaining between them. The CDR3 extends over 15 amino acids. Germline CDR1 MNHEY, CDR2 SMNVEV (reference sequence). The investigators reverse transcribed all of the isolated RNA, so they sequenced expressed TCRB transcripts. This table comes from immunoSEQ multiplex PCR, and its TCRdb copy is limited to in-frame clones, with some not included. Of some 350,000 clones listed, roughly 14% were seen once; the top ten hold roughly 0.015%. This clone was seen a few times. Antigen unknown. General study points: Any PCR bias toward short templates would affect both groups alike. Still unanswered here is whether HLA type influences TCRB rearrangement. Within each of all four CD4+ subsets, Type 1 diabetes patients had TCRB CDR3s that were moderately but significantly shorter.

CD45RO/CCR7/CD25/CD127/CD95/CD27 sorting isolated CD4+ naive, central memory, regulatory and stem cell-like memory cells. Sequenced input: naive CD4+ T cells from blood. The chain carries TRBV27 and TRBJ2-7; D is unclear. The sequence derives from a woman in her late teens or twenties with type 1 diabetes. CDR3 amino acids: CASSSPSRRVYEQYF. The CDR3 DNA sequence: TGTGCCAGCAGTTCACCGTCCCGCCGGGTCTACGAGCAGTACTTC.